The rows below give T cell receptor beta chains drawn from one sample of a study of metastatic and nonmetastatic thyroid tumors. TCRdb ran MiXCR on the PCR reads. The table has about 59,000 clones, 16% seen once. The material sequenced was blood. The receptor source for this set is a male donor with papillary thyroid cancer or a benign thyroid nodule (not recorded which). Some clones in this sample may be carry-over from other donors' samples. CDR3s include the opening cysteine and the closing phenylalanine or tryptophan. Each record gives: V gene, clone size, D gene, J gene, CDR3 DNA, CDR3 protein. The D gene is left open where the match is weak. Rows may omit the clone size; those that give it use once, few, many or a size class.

V: TRBV13; size: many; D: TRBD1; J: TRBJ1-2; DNA: TGTGCCAGCAGCCCAGGGGACAGGGAAAACTATGGCTACACCTTC; CDR3: CASSPGDRENYGYTF
V: TRBV30; size: many; D: NA; J: TRBJ2-7; DNA: TGTGCCTGGAGTGTAGGCCTACAGGGTGGGGAGCAGTACTTC; CDR3: CAWSVGLQGGEQYF
V: TRBV27; size: many; D: TRBD2; J: TRBJ2-1; DNA: TGTGCCAGCAGTTTTAAGCGGGAGGACTACAATGAGCAGTTCTTC; CDR3: CASSFKREDYNEQFF
V: TRBV5-1; size: many; D: NA; J: TRBJ2-5; DNA: TGCGCCAGCAGCTTGGCCTGGGTGAGGCTTTCAGAGACCCAGTACTTC; CDR3: CASSLAWVRLSETQYF
V: TRBV27; size: many; D: NA; J: TRBJ1-5; DNA: TGTGCCAGCAGTTTAGCAGCTAGCAATCAGCCCCAGCATTTT; CDR3: CASSLAASNQPQHF
V: TRBV19; size: many; D: TRBD2; J: TRBJ2-3; DNA: TGTGCCAGTAGTATGAGTAGCGGGAGCACAGATACGCAGTATTTT; CDR3: CASSMSSGSTDTQYF
V: TRBV4-2; size: many; D: TRBD2; J: TRBJ2-3; DNA: TGTGCCAGCAGCCAAGATTCCAAGCGGGAGGTTCCAGATACGCAGTATTTT; CDR3: CASSQDSKREVPDTQYF
V: TRBV3-1; size: many; D: NA; J: TRBJ1-2; DNA: TGTGCCAGCAGCCCCCTCGGCGGGACTTCTAACTATGGCTACACCTTC; CDR3: CASSPLGGTSNYGYTF
V: TRBV5-5; size: few; D: NA; J: TRBJ2-5; DNA: TGTGCCAGCAGCCGTACGGCAGGGAATCAAGAGACCCAGTACTTC; CDR3: CASSRTAGNQETQYF
V: TRBV6-1; size: few; D: NA; J: TRBJ2-7; DNA: TGTGCCAGCATCCCCCTAGCGTGGGGGCCCGAGCAGTACTTC; CDR3: CASIPLAWGPEQYF
V: TRBV4-3; size: many; D: NA; J: TRBJ2-1; DNA: TGCGCCAGCAGCCCCACTACGAGCTCCTACAATGAGCAGTTCTTC; CDR3: CASSPTTSSYNEQFF
V: TRBV12-3/TRBV12-4; size: many; D: NA; J: TRBJ1-4; DNA: TGTGCCAGCAGTTTGTCCCCCTTCGGACAAGCTAAAGAAAAACTGTTTTTT; CDR3: CASSLSPFGQAKEKLFF
V: TRBV6-5; size: few; D: NA; J: TRBJ2-6; DNA: TGTGCCAGCAGTTACTCGCCCGGACACATCGGCGCCAACTTCCTGACTTTC; CDR3: CASSYSPGHIGANFLTF
V: TRBV4-3; size: many; D: NA; J: TRBJ2-1; DNA: TGCGCCAGCAGCCACGAGCCCCCAGGCGGAAACAATGAGCAGTTCTTC; CDR3: CASSHEPPGGNNEQFF
V: TRBV5-1; size: many; D: NA; J: TRBJ1-2; DNA: TGCGCCAGCAGCTTGGCACAAGCGCCTTATGGCTACACCTTC; CDR3: CASSLAQAPYGYTF
V: TRBV15; size: NA; D: TRBD2; J: TRBJ2-1; DNA: TGTGCCACCAGCACAGGAGTAAGCGGGAGCTCCTACAATGAGCAGTTCTTC; CDR3: CATSTGVSGSSYNEQFF
V: TRBV28; size: many; D: NA; J: TRBJ2-2; DNA: TGTGCCAGCAGTTCTCTCCTGGACAACACCGGGGAGCTGTTTTTT; CDR3: CASSSLLDNTGELFF
V: TRBV2; size: NA; D: TRBD1; J: TRBJ1-6; DNA: TGTGCCAGCGTCCCTAGGACAGGGCCCAATTCACCCCTCCACTTT; CDR3: CASVPRTGPNSPLHF
V: TRBV3-1; size: many; D: TRBD2; J: TRBJ2-3; DNA: TGTGCCAGCAGCCAGGCCCGACTAGCGGGAAAAGATACGCAGTATTTT; CDR3: CASSQARLAGKDTQYF
V: TRBV28; size: many; D: TRBD1; J: TRBJ2-7; DNA: TGTGCCAGCAGGACTCCGGGACAGTCCTACGAGCAGTACTTC; CDR3: CASRTPGQSYEQYF
V: TRBV20-1; size: many; D: NA; J: TRBJ1-1; DNA: TGCAGTGCTAAAGGGGGTACTGAAGCTTTCTTT; CDR3: CSAKGGTEAFF
V: TRBV28; size: many; D: NA; J: TRBJ1-1; DNA: TGTGCCAGCAGTTTTCGACAGCTGAACACTGAAGCTTTCTTT; CDR3: CASSFRQLNTEAFF
V: TRBV28; size: many; D: TRBD2; J: TRBJ2-1; DNA: TGTGCCAGCAGATACGCTAGCGGGTATACCTACAATGAGCAGTTCTTC; CDR3: CASRYASGYTYNEQFF
V: TRBV11-2; size: many; D: NA; J: TRBJ2-1; DNA: TGTGCCAGCAGCTTAGGGGGAGGAGAGCAGTTCTTC; CDR3: CASSLGGGEQFF
V: TRBV12-3/TRBV12-4; size: many; D: NA; J: TRBJ2-1; DNA: TGTGCCAGCAGTTTGTCCCGGCGCGACAGGGGAGGGTCCTACAATGAGCAGTTCTTC; CDR3: CASSLSRRDRGGSYNEQFF
V: TRBV6-1; size: many; D: NA; J: TRBJ1-2; DNA: TGTGCCAGCAAGTCGGCGGTCACTGGCTACACCTTC; CDR3: CASKSAVTGYTF
V: TRBV6-5; size: NA; D: NA; J: TRBJ2-3; DNA: TGTGCCAGCATTTACTCGACTTGGGGCGCATTCGCAGATACGCAGTATTTT; CDR3: CASIYSTWGAFADTQYF
V: TRBV5-6; size: many; D: NA; J: TRBJ2-3; DNA: TGTGCCAGCAGCTTTGGCCCGCGCACAGATACGCAGTATTTT; CDR3: CASSFGPRTDTQYF
V: TRBV7-3; size: many; D: TRBD1; J: TRBJ2-2; DNA: TGTGCCAGCAGCTTGACACCACCACAGGGGGCGATCACCGGGGAGCTGTTTTTT; CDR3: CASSLTPPQGAITGELFF
V: TRBV25-1; size: many; D: NA; J: TRBJ2-1; DNA: TGTGCCAGCAGTGAGTCCGCGGTCAGCTCCTACAATGAGCAGTTCTTC; CDR3: CASSESAVSSYNEQFF
V: TRBV18; size: NA; D: NA; J: TRBJ2-6; DNA: TGTTCCAGCTCACCATCTCAGTCTGGGGCCAACGTCCTGACTTTC; CDR3: CSSSPSQSGANVLTF
V: TRBV5-8; size: many; D: TRBD1; J: TRBJ1-4; DNA: TGTGCCAGCAGCCTAGGACAGGGAACTAATGAAAAACTGTTTTTT; CDR3: CASSLGQGTNEKLFF
V: TRBV28; size: many; D: NA; J: TRBJ2-2; DNA: TGTGCCAGCAGTTTATCAGTCGGGGAGCTGTTTTTT; CDR3: CASSLSVGELFF
V: TRBV28; size: few; D: TRBD1; J: TRBJ2-7; DNA: TGTGCCAGCAGTACCGTGGACAGGGTTGGCTACGAGCAGTACTTC; CDR3: CASSTVDRVGYEQYF
V: TRBV6-1; size: many; D: NA; J: TRBJ2-3; DNA: TGTGCCAGCAGAGCTTGGACGGGCTCTAGCACAGATACGCAGTATTTT; CDR3: CASRAWTGSSTDTQYF
V: TRBV20-1; size: many; D: NA; J: TRBJ1-1; DNA: TGCAGTGCTAGAGATTTGGGCAGACTGAACACTGAAGCTTTCTTT; CDR3: CSARDLGRLNTEAFF
V: TRBV2; size: many; D: NA; J: TRBJ2-7; DNA: TGTGCCAGCAGGGGCGGTAGTGACTACGAGCAGTACTTC; CDR3: CASRGGSDYEQYF
V: TRBV10-3; size: many; D: NA; J: TRBJ2-1; DNA: TGTGCCATTAGCCCCCAGTCCAACAATGAGCAGTTCTTC; CDR3: CAISPQSNNEQFF
V: TRBV6-1; size: few; D: NA; J: TRBJ1-1; DNA: TGTGCCAGCACTGCACAGGGCGTGGGGGCTTTCTTT; CDR3: CASTAQGVGAFF
V: TRBV28; size: many; D: TRBD1; J: TRBJ2-7; DNA: TGTGCCAGCCGATTGCCGGGGACAGGCTACGAGCAGTACTTC; CDR3: CASRLPGTGYEQYF
V: TRBV6-1; size: NA; D: NA; J: TRBJ1-2; DNA: TGTGCCAGCATCCAGCATGCAGGTGGCGGAGGCTACACCTTC; CDR3: CASIQHAGGGGYTF
V: TRBV2; size: few; D: TRBD1; J: TRBJ1-2; DNA: TGTGCCAGCAGTGCCGGGACAGGGTGGTATTGCTACACCTTC; CDR3: CASSAGTGWYCYTF
V: TRBV13; size: many; D: NA; J: TRBJ1-5; DNA: TGTGCCAGCAGCTTAGGCGGGGGGCTCAATCAGCCCCAGCATTTT; CDR3: CASSLGGGLNQPQHF
V: TRBV14; size: NA; D: TRBD1; J: TRBJ2-2; DNA: TGTGCCAGCAGCCAAGATCTCGGCAGGGGGCTCATCGGGGAGCTGTTTTTT; CDR3: CASSQDLGRGLIGELFF
V: TRBV3-1; size: many; D: TRBD2; J: TRBJ2-7; DNA: TGTGCCAGCAGCCGCAAAGCGGGGGTGAGGGAGCAGTACTTC; CDR3: CASSRKAGVREQYF
V: TRBV18; size: many; D: NA; J: TRBJ2-2; DNA: TGTGCCAGCTCACCAGGGTCAGCCGTGACATTGACCGGGGAGCTGTTTTTT; CDR3: CASSPGSAVTLTGELFF
V: TRBV12-3/TRBV12-4; size: many; D: TRBD2; J: TRBJ2-3; DNA: TGTGCCAGCAGGGGAGGGCCCAATCGTGCCCCGCAGTATTTT; CDR3: CASRGGPNRAPQYF
V: TRBV19; size: NA; D: NA; J: TRBJ2-7; DNA: TGTGCCAGTAGTACCAAGGGGTACCGCTCCTACGAGCAGTACTTC; CDR3: CASSTKGYRSYEQYF
V: TRBV6-5; size: few; D: NA; J: TRBJ1-2; DNA: TGTGCCAGCAGTTATTCGAAGACTGGGTCGGCTGGCTACACCTTC; CDR3: CASSYSKTGSAGYTF
V: TRBV29-1; size: NA; D: NA; J: TRBJ2-4; DNA: TGCAGCGTTCTAGCCACCGACTCAAACATTCAGTACTTC; CDR3: CSVLATDSNIQYF
V: TRBV12-3/TRBV12-4; size: NA; D: NA; J: TRBJ2-3; DNA: TGTGCCAGCACCCAGGCGGTCGGGATGGTTGCAGATACGCAGTATTTT; CDR3: CASTQAVGMVADTQYF
V: TRBV27; size: many; D: TRBD1; J: TRBJ1-5; DNA: TGTGCCAGCAGCCCAACTACGACAGGGCCAAATCAGCCCCAGCATTTT; CDR3: CASSPTTTGPNQPQHF
V: TRBV18; size: many; D: TRBD2; J: TRBJ2-5; DNA: TGTGCCAGCTCCGGGCCTGAGCGGGGGGAAGAGACCCAGTACTTC; CDR3: CASSGPERGEETQYF
V: TRBV6-1; size: many; D: NA; J: TRBJ2-1; DNA: TGTGCCAGCCCAGAGACAGGTCCAAGCTCCTACAATGAGCAGTTCTTC; CDR3: CASPETGPSSYNEQFF
V: TRBV20-1; size: many; D: NA; J: TRBJ2-7; DNA: TGCAGTGCTAGTCCCCAGGGGTACGAGCAGTACTTC; CDR3: CSASPQGYEQYF